This T cell receptor (beta chain) came from a study of shared clonotypes between healthy human individuals (dated by TCRdb to the early 2020s). Looking at the study overall: A couple of women and three men aged 18 to 49 years were included in the cohort. Blood TCR repertoires of five healthy adults were deeply sequenced to estimate repertoire size and the extent of clonotype sharing between individuals. For each donor, three plates each were used for CD4 naive and CD4 memory, two plates were used for CD8 naive, and one plate was used for CD8 memory. Libraries were prepared and TCR repertoires were sequenced by different laboratories using diverse techniques, in order to increase sequencing depth and limit assay-specific biases. Between about 0.9 and 9 billion PBMCs per donor were obtained by leukapheresis. Paper-wide results and their limitations: Only blood was sampled, and tissue TCR repertoires likely differ from those in blood. The genetic and exposure-history diversity represented was limited by the small number of donors. Higher generation probabilities were observed for clonotypes shared by all four sorted-subset donors than for non-shared clonotypes. Across four donors, around 5% of naive CD4, over 3% of naive CD8, approximately 2.5% of memory CD4, and 0.4% to 0.45% of memory CD8 clonotypes were shared. Naive subsets generally had larger estimated clonotype richness than memory subsets did. Incomplete sequencing was indicated by rarefaction of sorted-subset datasets, despite the large sequencing depth. Pairwise subsampling indicated that sequencing depth was expected to affect the degree of clonotype sharing among donors.

TCR CDR3 regions were amplified from genomic DNA by multiplex PCR using the deep immunoSEQ assay. Extracted genomic DNA from each cell subset was distributed evenly across all wells of several immunoSEQ 96-well plates, and each plate was treated as a replicate. For sorted subsets, each replicate PCR was loaded with roughly 0.2 ug genomic DNA, equivalent to 25,000 to 35,000 T cell genomes. Purified libraries were quantified with a Qubit 3.0 fluorometer, sized on a Bioanalyzer 2100, and re-quantified with the KAPA Library Quantification kit. Every immunoSEQ 96-well plate was sequenced on a separate single-read 150-cycle Illumina NextSeq 550 flow cell. Per the source publication's procedure: The immunoSEQ output contained only junctional sequences without quality scores, so filtering could not match that applied to full-length reads. To assign V/J genes and CDR3, sequences were annotated using PyIR, a Python wrapper for IgBLAST v1.9, with IMGT germline references. Reads were removed for weak V/J assignments (E-value above 1e-6), missing CDR3, stop codons, out-of-frame junctions, or ambiguous translated residues. V3J clonotypes were defined as sequences sharing an identical inferred V gene, J gene, and CDR3 amino acid sequence. The percentage overlap between two repertoires was calculated by dividing the number of shared unique clonotypes by the size of the smaller repertoire. Repertoire richness was assessed with RTK rarefaction, the Chao1 estimator, and Recon v2.1 estimates of unobserved clonotypes. OLGA was used to compute generation probabilities for all TCRbeta clonotypes that the gDNA method yielded from a few donors. Held by TCRdb, this immuneACCESS table contains in-frame sequences only and omits some clones. Under half of the omission traces to an unresolved V gene where checked; the cause of the rest is unknown. For V, J and clone size, that table is used; D and trimming come from the DNA. Within this sample are roughly 1,500,000 clones, with under 99% of them counted one time only. Roughly 0.45% of the sample comes from the top ten.

With regard to this clone: Its binding antigen is unknown. Per-base qualities were not stored, and no clone one base away is much larger.

The donors were healthy, HIV-negative adults with no recently reported acute infections or vaccinations. All donors were Caucasian adults living in Nashville, Tennessee, USA. CD4+ T cells were enriched through magnetic negative selection, after which naive cells were positively selected on CD45RA and the remaining negative fraction served as the memory subset. After blood collection by leukapheresis, PBMCs were isolated using Ficoll-Histopaque density gradient centrifugation and then cryopreserved in the vapor phase of liquid nitrogen. Analytical flow cytometry was used to check the purity and quantity of every magnetically sorted T cell population. Each sorted fraction had its genomic DNA isolated and then quantified by UV absorbance on a Nanodrop 2000c. The CDR3 covers 15 residues, taking in both the cysteine and the phenylalanine. Kept here is only the CDR3 DNA, which spans 45 bases and is read in frame from base 1. V is cut by 4 bases and J by 2 bases, and the space between the germline ends is 15 bases. The CDR1 and CDR2 encoded by the germline V gene are KGHSH and LQKENI.

The source is a man aged 25 to 40 in good health. The chain was built from TRBV18 and TRBJ2-7, with no reliable assignment of the D segment. The sample taken for sequencing was naive CD4+ T cells sorted from blood. This specimen's cell subset or site label, interpreted: CD45RA+ positively selected. The sequenced DNA is TGTGCCAGCTCACGAAGCGATATGGTGCCCTACGAGCAGTACTTC. Its coded protein is CASSRSDMVPYEQYF. Reference TRBV18 and TRBJ2-7 proteins supply the regions before and after the CDR3; the full variable domain is: NAGVMQNPRHLVRRRGQEARLRCSPMKGHSHVYWYRQLPEEGLKFMVYLQKENIIDESGMPKERFSAEFPKEGPSILRIQQVVRGDSAAYFCASSRSDMVPYEQYFGPGTRLTVT.